This entry features one T cell receptor beta chain sequence. The entry originates in a study of shared clonotypes between healthy human individuals. The CDR3 consists of 16 residues. CDR1 and CDR2 (germline): MGHDK, SYGVNS. The V end lost 3 bases, the J end lost 5 bases, and 14 bases lay between the germline ends. The run depth of the assay was deep. Authors' processing steps: Junction-only sequences without quality scores came from ImmunoSEQ, so filtering differed. Sequencing was performed with immunoSEQ multiplex PCR; in TCRdb, only in-frame clones are kept and a portion is missing. Clonal size and the V and J genes are those of that table, whereas D and trimming came from the DNA. The repertoire consists of over a million clones, with about four fifths occurring once and the leading ten covering about 0.52%.

The receptor was derived from a man aged 18-30 years in good health. Some clones in this sample may be carry-over from other donors' samples. The chain uses TRBV25-1 and TRBJ2-6; perhaps D is TRBD1 or TRBD2 (5 bases each). The specimen sequenced was memory CD4+ T cells from PBMCs. Subset noted: CD45RA-negative fraction. CDR3 in amino acids: CASSDGSGRWANVLTF. The CDR3 DNA is TGTGCCAGCAGTGATGGGTCGGGGCGCTGGGCCAACGTCCTGACTTTC. Complete variable domain (other parts from reference TRBV25-1 and TRBJ2-6): EADIYQTPRYLVIGTGKKITLECSQTMGHDKMYWYQQDPGMELHLIHYSYGVNSTEKGDLSSESTVSRIRTEHFPLTLESARPSHTSQYLCASSDGSGRWANVLTFGAGSRLTVL.